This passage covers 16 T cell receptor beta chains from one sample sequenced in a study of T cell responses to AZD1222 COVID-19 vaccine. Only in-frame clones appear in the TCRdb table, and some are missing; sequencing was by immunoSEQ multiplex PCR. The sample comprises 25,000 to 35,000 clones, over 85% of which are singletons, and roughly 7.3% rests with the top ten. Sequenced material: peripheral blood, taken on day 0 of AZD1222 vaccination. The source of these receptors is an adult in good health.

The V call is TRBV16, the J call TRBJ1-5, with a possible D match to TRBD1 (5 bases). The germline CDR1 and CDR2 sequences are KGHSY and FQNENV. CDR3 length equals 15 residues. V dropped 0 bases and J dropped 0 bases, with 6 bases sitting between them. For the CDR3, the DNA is TGTGCCAGCAGCCAATCCCAGGGTAGCAATCAGCCCCAGCATTTT. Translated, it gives CASSQSQGSNQPQHF.

CDR3 loop: CASSLGVSTDTQYF. DNA of the CDR3: TGTGCCAGCAGCTTAGGTGTTAGCACAGATACGCAGTATTTT. The chain employs TRBV7-2 and TRBJ2-3, with unresolved D. CDR1 and CDR2 from the germline V gene are SGHTA and FQGNSA. The V end was cut by 1 base, the J end by 0 bases, with 5 bases between. This CDR3 contains 14 residues.

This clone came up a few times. CDR3 residues: CSAGEAFNEQFF. The CDR3, as DNA: TGCAGCGCCGGGGAGGCTTTCAATGAGCAGTTCTTC. This sequence joins TRBV29-1 and TRBJ2-1, with a possible D match to TRBD2 (6 bases). The germline CDR1 and CDR2 sequences are SQVTM and ANQGSEA. V was pared by 7 bases and J by 6 bases, with 13 bases between. This CDR3 contains 12 residues.

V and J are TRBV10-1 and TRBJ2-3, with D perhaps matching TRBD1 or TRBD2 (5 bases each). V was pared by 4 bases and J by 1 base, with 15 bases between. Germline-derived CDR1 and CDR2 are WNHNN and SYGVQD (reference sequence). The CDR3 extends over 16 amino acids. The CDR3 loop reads CASSAGPTTGTDTQYF. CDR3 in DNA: TGCGCCAGCAGTGCGGGACCAACGACTGGCACAGATACGCAGTATTTT.

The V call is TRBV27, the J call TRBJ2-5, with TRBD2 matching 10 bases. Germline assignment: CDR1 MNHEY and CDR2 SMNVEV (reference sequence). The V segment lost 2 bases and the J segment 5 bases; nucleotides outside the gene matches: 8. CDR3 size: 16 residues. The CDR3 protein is CASSLNSGGAAETQYF. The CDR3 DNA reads TGTGCCAGCAGTTTAAACAGCGGGGGGGCCGCGGAGACCCAGTACTTC.

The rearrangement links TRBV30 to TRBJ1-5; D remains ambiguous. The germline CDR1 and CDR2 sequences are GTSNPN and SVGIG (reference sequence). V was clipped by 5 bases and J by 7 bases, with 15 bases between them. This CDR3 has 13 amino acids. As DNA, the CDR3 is TGTGCCTGGGCCCCAGGCCTTGGGCAGCCCCAGCATTTT. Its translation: CAWAPGLGQPQHF.

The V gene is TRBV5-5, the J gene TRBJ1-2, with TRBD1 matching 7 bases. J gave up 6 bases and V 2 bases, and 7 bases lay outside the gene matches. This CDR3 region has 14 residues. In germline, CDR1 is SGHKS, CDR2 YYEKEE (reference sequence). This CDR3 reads CASSFGTVFNGYTF. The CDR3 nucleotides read TGTGCCAGCAGCTTCGGGACAGTATTCAATGGCTACACCTTC.

The CDR3 is CASSLQGRGSYEQYF. CDR3 coding DNA: TGTGCCAGTAGTTTACAGGGTAGGGGGTCCTACGAGCAGTACTTC. The genes are TRBV19 and TRBJ2-7, with D possibly matching TRBD1 (6 bases). Between the trimmed V and J ends, which lost 5 bases and 1 base, there was a span of 15 bases. This CDR3 region has 15 residues. Per the germline V gene, CDR1 is LNHDA and CDR2 is SQIVND (reference sequence).

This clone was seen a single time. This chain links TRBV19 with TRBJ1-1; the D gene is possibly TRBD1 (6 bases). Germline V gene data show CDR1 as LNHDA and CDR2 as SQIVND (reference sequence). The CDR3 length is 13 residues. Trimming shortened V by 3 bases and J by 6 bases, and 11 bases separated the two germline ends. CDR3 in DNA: TGTGCCAGTAGTATGGGGGGCCGTCCTGAAGCTTTCTTT. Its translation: CASSMGGRPEAFF.

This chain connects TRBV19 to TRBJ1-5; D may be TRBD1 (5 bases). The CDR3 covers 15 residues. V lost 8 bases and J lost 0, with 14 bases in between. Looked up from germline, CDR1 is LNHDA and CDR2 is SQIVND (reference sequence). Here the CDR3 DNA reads TGTGCCAGTGGGGCGAGACCTAATAGCAATCAGCCCCAGCATTTT. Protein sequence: CASGARPNSNQPQHF.

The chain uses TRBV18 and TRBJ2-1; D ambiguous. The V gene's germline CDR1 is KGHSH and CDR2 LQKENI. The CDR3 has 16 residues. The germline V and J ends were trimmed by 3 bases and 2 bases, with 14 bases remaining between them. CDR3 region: CASSPLGIGTYNEQFF. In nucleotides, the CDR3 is TGTGCCAGCTCACCCCTAGGGATTGGGACCTACAATGAGCAGTTCTTC.

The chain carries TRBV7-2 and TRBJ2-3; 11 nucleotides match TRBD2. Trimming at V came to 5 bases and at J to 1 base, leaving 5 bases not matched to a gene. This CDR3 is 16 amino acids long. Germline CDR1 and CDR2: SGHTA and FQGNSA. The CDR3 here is CASSAQLAGGTDTQYF. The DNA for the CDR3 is TGTGCCAGCAGCGCCCAACTAGCGGGGGGCACAGATACGCAGTATTTT.

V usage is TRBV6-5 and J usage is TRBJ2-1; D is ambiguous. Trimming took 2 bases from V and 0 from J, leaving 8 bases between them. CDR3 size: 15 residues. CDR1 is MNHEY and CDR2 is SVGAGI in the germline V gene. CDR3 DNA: TGTGCCAGCAGTTACGGGCAGCGCTCCTACAATGAGCAGTTCTTC. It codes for CASSYGQRSYNEQFF.

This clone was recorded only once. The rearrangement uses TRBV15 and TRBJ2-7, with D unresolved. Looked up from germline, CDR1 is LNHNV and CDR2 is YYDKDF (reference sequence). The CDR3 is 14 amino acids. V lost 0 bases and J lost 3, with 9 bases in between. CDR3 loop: CATSRELGNYEQYF. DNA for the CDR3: TGTGCCACCAGCAGAGAGTTAGGAAACTACGAGCAGTACTTC.

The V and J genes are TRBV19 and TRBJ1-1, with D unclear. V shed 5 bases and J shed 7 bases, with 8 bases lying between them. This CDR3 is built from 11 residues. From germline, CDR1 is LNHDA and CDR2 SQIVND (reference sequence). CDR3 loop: CASSGRSEAFF. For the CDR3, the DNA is TGTGCCAGTAGTGGGAGAAGTGAAGCTTTCTTT. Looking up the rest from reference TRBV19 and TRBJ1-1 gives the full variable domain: DGGITQSPKYLFRKEGQNVTLSCEQNLNHDAMYWYRQDPGQGLRLIYYSQIVNDFQKGDIAEGYSVSREKKESFPLTVTSAQKNPTAFYLCASSGRSEAFFGQGTRLTVV.

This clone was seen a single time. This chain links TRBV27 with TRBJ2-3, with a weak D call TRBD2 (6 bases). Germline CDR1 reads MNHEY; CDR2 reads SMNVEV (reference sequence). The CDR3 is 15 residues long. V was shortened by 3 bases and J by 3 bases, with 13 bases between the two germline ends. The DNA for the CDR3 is TGTGCCAGCAGTTTTGTGGGGACTGCTACAGATACGCAGTATTTT. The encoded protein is CASSFVGTATDTQYF.